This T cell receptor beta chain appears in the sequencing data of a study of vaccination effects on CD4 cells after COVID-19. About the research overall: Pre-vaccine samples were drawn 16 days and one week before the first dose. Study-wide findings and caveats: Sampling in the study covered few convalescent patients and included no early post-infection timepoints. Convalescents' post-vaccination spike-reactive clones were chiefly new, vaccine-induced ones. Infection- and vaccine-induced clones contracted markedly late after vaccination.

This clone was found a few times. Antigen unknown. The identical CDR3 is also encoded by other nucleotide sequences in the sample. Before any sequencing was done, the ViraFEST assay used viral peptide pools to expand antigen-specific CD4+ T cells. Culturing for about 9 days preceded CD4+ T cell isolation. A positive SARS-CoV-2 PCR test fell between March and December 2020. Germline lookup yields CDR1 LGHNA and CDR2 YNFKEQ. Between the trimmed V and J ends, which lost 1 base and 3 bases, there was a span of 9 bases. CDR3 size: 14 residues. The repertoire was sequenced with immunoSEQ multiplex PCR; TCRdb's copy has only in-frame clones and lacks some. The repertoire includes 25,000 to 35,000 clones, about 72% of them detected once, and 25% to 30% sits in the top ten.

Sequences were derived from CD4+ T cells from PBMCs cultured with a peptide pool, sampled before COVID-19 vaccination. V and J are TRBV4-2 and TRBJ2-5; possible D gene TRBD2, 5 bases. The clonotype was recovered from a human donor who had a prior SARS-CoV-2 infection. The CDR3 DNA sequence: TGTGCCAGCAGCCAAGGGACTGCGAAAGAGACCCAGTACTTC. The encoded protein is CASSQGTAKETQYF.